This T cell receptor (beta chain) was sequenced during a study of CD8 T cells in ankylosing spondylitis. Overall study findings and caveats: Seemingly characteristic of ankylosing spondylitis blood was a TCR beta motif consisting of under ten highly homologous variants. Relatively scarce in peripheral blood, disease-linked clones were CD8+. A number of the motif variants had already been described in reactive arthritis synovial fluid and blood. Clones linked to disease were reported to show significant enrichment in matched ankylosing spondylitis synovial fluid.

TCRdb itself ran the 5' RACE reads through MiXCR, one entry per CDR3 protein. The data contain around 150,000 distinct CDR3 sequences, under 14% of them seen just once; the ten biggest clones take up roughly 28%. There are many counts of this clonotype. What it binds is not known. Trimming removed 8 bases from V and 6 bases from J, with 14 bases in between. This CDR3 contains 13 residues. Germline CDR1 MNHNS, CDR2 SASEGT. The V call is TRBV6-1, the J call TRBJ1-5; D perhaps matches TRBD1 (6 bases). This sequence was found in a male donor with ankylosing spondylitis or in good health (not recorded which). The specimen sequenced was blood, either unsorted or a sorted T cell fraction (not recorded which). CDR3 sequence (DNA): TGTGCCAGCCAAGGGGGGATAGGTCAGCCCCAGCATTTT. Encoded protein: CASQGGIGQPQHF.